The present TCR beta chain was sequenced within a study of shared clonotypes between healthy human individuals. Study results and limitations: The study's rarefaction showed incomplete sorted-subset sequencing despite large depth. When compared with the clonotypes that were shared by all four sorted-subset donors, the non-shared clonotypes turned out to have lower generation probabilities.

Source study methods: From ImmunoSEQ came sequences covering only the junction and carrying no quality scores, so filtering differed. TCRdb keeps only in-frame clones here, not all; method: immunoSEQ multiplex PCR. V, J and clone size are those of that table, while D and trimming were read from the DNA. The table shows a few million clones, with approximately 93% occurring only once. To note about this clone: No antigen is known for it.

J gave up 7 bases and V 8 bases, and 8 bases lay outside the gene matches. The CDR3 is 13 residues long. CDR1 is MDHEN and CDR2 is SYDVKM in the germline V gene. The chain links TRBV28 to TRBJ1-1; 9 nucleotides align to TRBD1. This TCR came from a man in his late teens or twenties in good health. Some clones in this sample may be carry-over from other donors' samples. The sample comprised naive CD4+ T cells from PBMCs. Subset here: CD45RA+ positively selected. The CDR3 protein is CASAQGARGEAFF. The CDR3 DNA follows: TGTGCCAGCGCACAGGGGGCGAGGGGTGAAGCTTTCTTT. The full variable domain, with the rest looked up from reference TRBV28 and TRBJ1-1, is DVKVTQSSRYLVKRTGEKVFLECVQDMDHENMFWYRQDPGLGLRLIYFSYDVKMKEKGDIPEGYSVSREKKERFSLILESASTNQTSMYLCASAQGARGEAFFGQGTRLTVV.